This entry is about one T cell receptor (beta chain). Its binding antigen is unknown. It has no much larger one-base neighbor in the sample; base qualities were not kept. These data come from a study of graft-versus-host responses after intestinal transplantation (dated by TCRdb to about 2021). In terms of the full investigation: The transplants that recipients received were multivisceral, liver-intestinal, or isolated intestinal. Anti-thymocyte globulin induction was given to all recipients, followed by maintenance tacrolimus and steroids for 2 to 4 years. After intestinal transplantation, graft-versus-host and host-versus-graft alloreactive T cell clones were followed in the graft, circulation and bone marrow using bulk TCR-beta CDR3 sequencing. Alloreactive clones were identified by sequencing pre-transplant mixed lymphocyte reaction products and comparing these products with unstimulated pre-transplant donor and recipient T cells. Of the 20 to 25 intestinal transplant recipients enrolled in the cohort, one of whom was a retransplant, a few patients without pretransplant specimens were excluded. A peak of at least 4% donor T cells among recipient peripheral blood mononuclear cells was the definition used for donor T cell macrochimerism. Samples from three later patients were sequenced in-house on an Illumina MiSeq with MiXCR processing rather than by the commercial service. Findings and caveats that apply to the study as a whole: GvH clones were detected in recipient bone marrow, and some appeared earlier in ileal mucosa or blood, consistent with an intestinal mucosal origin. Early after transplant, peak levels of circulating GvH clones were associated with declines in HvG clones. The relatively low number and heterogeneity of intestinal transplant patients limited the conclusions. Patients with donor T cell macrochimerism had high GvH to HvG T cell clonal ratios in their allografts.

Intraepithelial and lamina propria lymphocytes were isolated from graft specimens using dithiothreitol, EDTA incubations and collagenase D digestion. Serial intestinal graft biopsy specimens collected up to 600 days after transplant underwent bulk TCR-beta sequencing. The method was the immunoSEQ multiplex PCR assay. Adaptive Biotechnologies carried out high-throughput TCR-beta CDR3 sequencing of genomic DNA for most patients. The study's own analysis went as follows. TCR sequencing data for over 15 patients were retrieved from Adaptive's ImmunoSEQ software; a few other patients were processed with MiXCR and VDJtools. CDR3 nucleotide sequences shared between donor and recipient were removed because the origin of such sequences could not be assigned. Alloreactive clones required at least 2-fold expansion over unstimulated cells and minimum CFSE-low frequency of 0.002% (template counts) or 0.001% (read counts). Clones detected in sequenced pre-transplant spleen, lymph node, or MLR CFSE-low populations of the donor or recipient were defined as mappable. Cumulative frequency of alloreactive clones was calculated as a percentage of all sequences weighted by copy number. In TCRdb, the immuneACCESS table is reduced to in-frame sequences with V and J assigned. These tables do not hold every clone; where another copy was compared, an unresolved V gene accounts for under half, and the others remain unexplained. The V and J calls and the clone size are those of that table, but D and trimming were determined from the DNA. The sample table lists more than 13,000 clones, about two thirds of them with a count of one. Together, the top ten hold approximately 10% of the sample.

The CDR3 measures 15 amino acids from cysteine to phenylalanine. Of the read, only the CDR3 DNA is kept; its 45 bases are in frame from base 1. The germline ends are 18 bases apart after V is trimmed by 2 bases and J by 8 bases. CDR1 SGHVS and CDR2 FQNEAQ were looked up in the germline V gene. This receptor was obtained from a human patient who received an intestinal transplant, so some T cells may come from the graft donor. This sample comprised ileum tissue, obtained around 95 weeks after intestinal transplantation. The chain couples TRBV7-8 to TRBJ1-2; tentative D gene TRBD1, with 6 bases matching. The nucleotides are TGTGCCAGCAGCTTAAGTTCTGCGGGGGCAGAAGGCTACACCTTC. Translated, this gives CASSLSSAGAEGYTF.